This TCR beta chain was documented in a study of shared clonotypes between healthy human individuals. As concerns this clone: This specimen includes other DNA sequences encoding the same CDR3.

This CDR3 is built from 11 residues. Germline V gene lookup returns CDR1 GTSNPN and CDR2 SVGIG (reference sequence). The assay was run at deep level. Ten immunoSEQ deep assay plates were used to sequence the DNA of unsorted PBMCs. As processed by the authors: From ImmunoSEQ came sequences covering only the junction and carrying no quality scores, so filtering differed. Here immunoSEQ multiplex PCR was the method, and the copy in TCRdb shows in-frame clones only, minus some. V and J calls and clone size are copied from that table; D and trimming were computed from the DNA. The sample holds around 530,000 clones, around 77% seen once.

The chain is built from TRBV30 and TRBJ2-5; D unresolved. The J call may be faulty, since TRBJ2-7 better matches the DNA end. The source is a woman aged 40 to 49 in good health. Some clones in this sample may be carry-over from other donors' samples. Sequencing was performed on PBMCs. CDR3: CAWSSPGEQYF. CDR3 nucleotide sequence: TGTGCCTGGAGTAGCCCGGGCGAGCAGTACTTC.